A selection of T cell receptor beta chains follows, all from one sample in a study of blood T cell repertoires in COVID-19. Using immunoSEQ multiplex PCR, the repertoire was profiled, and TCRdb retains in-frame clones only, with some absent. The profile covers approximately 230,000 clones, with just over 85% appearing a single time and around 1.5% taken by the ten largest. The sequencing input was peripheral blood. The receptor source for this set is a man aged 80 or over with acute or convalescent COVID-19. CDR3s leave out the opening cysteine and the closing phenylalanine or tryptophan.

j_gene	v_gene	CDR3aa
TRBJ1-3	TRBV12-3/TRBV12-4	ASRGTVGNTIY
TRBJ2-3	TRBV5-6	ASSFLGEREDTQY
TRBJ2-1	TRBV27	ASRRFEHEQF
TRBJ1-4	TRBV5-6	ASSLLDRGNEKLF
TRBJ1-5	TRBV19	ASSLRQGPQPQH
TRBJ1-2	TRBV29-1	SVEPQGIGGYT
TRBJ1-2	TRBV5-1	ASSDRGRPSDGYT
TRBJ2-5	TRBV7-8	ASSLLPASSGGPGTQY
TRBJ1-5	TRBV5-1	ASSLDGSNQPQH
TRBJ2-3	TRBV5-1	ASSRRQGTSTDTQY
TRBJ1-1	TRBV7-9	ASSFDGTGGPTE
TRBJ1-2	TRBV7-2	ASSSQGTVYGYT
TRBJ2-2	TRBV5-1	ASSGTSAPRGTGELF
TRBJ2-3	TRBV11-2	ASSRLAGGTDTQY
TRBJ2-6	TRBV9	ASSVGRPGGPRGAGANVLT
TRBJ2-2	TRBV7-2	ASTLTMGGLNTGELF
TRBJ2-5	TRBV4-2	ASSQGLAEASQETQY
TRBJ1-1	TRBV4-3	ASSQVGNTEAF
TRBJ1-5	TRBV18	ASSPAGTGFSNQPQH
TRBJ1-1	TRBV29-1	SVERHPNTEAF
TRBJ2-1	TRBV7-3	ASSYGNEQF
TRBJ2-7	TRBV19	ASNPPGQGGEQY
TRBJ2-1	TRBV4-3	ASSPDTSYNEQF
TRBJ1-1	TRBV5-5	ASSLRGRGAGGPNTEAF
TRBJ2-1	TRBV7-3	ASSLSLDYNEQF
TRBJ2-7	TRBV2	ASSRNRGNAYEQY
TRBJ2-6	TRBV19	ASHTTGIFSGANVLT
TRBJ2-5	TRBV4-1	ASSQVLGQTRTQY
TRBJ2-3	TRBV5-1	ASKDGSHTDTQY
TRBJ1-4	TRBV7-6	ASSQGLTGGGEKLF
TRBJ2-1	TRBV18	ASSPGQGTNEQF
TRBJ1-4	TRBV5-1	ASSSDGQGAEKLF
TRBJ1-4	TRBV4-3	ASGQGQGVGNGEKLF
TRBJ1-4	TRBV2	ASRVYPNEKLF
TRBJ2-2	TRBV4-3	ASSQDGQGETGELF
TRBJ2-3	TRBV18	ASSPPLQRTDTQY
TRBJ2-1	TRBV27	ASSSGLAGWNEQF
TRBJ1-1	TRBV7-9	ASNKRGGLNTEAF
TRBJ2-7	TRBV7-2	ASSFSQGPYEQY
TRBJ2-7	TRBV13	ASSSTPGTTTYEQY
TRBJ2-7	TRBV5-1	ASSLVTVSYEQY
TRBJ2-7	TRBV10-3	AISEGSSYEQY
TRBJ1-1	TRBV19	ASKKTGAEGTEAF
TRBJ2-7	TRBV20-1	SASYSPMGEQY
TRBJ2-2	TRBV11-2	ASSPTGVTGELF
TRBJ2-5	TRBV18	ASSPETGKQETQY
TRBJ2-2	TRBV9	ASSVFSAGELF
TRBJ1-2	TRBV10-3	AIKGAGADGYT
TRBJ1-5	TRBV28	ASRPGVLKQPQH
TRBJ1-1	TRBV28	ASSDPGGGNTEAF
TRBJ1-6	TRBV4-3	ASSQVTGGRNSPLH
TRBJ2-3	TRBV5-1	ASSLESGGGTDTQY
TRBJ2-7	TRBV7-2	ASSLNRALYEQY
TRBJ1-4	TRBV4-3	ASSQDRGTAGKLF